This passage covers 18 T cell receptor beta chains from one sample sequenced in a study of T-cell memory formation after mild COVID-19. TCRdb re-analysed the 5' RACE reads in MiXCR, keeping a single row per CDR3 protein. This sample has about 400,000 distinct CDR3 sequences, with 15% to 20% found just once. Sequenced material: PBMCs or a T cell subset sorted from them (not recorded which). The receptors derive from a man aged 18 to 30 who had mild COVID-19 (a few samples of this study predate the infection). Cell type and time point are not known.

The table lists this clonotype with a count of one. V is TRBV7-9 and J is TRBJ1-2; tentatively, D is TRBD1 (6 bases). There are 17 residues in the CDR3. Germline V lookup: CDR1 SEHNR, CDR2 FQNEAQ (reference sequence). V lost 4 bases and J 3 bases, leaving 21 bases between the germline ends. The CDR3 reads CASSSSQTGPTDYGYTF. Here the CDR3 DNA reads TGTGCCAGCAGCTCCTCGCAGACAGGCCCCACGGACTATGGCTACACCTTC. Together with reference TRBV7-9 and TRBJ1-2, the CDR3 gives the full variable domain: DTGVSQNPRHKITKRGQNVTFRCDPISEHNRLYWYRQTLGQGPEFLTYFQNEAQLEKSRLLSDRFSAERPKGSFSTLEIQRTEQGDSAMYLCASSSSQTGPTDYGYTFGSGTRLTVV.

This clonotype was detected a few times. This chain links TRBV5-1 with TRBJ1-1; D unresolved. CDR1 is SGHRS and CDR2 is YFSETQ in the germline V gene. The CDR3 totals 12 residues. Trimming cost V 3 bases and J 3 bases, with 6 bases left between them. The CDR3 DNA reads TGCGCCAGCAGCTCCTACGACACTGAAGCTTTCTTT. It is translated as CASSSYDTEAFF.

This sequence joins TRBV5-1 and TRBJ2-1; 7 bases line up with TRBD1. Germline assignment: CDR1 SGHRS and CDR2 YFSETQ. The CDR3 is 14 residues long. V lost 0 bases, J lost 5 bases, and 2 bases stayed unmatched. In DNA, the CDR3 is TGCGCCAGCAGCTTGGGCGGACAGGACAATGAGCAGTTCTTC. This encodes CASSLGGQDNEQFF.

This clonotype was recorded a few times. The rearrangement uses TRBV21-1 and TRBJ2-1; TRBD1 is taken as the D call from the table, unchecked against the DNA. TRBV21-1 is deemed a pseudogene. The CDR3 is 15 amino acids. The CDR3 nucleotides read TGTGCCAGGACCAGGACAGGGAGCTCCTACAATGAGCAGTTCTTC. Residues: CARTRTGSSYNEQFF.

The rearrangement links TRBV20-1 to TRBJ1-6, with D possibly matching TRBD1 (6 bases). The CDR3 has 13 residues. V was trimmed by 5 bases and J by 10 bases, leaving 15 bases between them. CDR1 is DFQATT, CDR2 SNEGSKA, per germline (reference sequence). Written as DNA, the CDR3 is TGCAGTGCTGAAAGGGGGAGAAACTCACCCCTCCACTTT. It translates to CSAERGRNSPLHF.

This clonotype was detected ten times or more. This chain uses TRBV5-1 with TRBJ2-5; 9 bases agree with TRBD2. The CDR3 extends over 17 amino acids. Losses at the gene ends were 2 bases for V and 5 bases for J; bases not matched to a gene: 13. The germline V gene encodes CDR1 SGHRS and CDR2 YFSETQ. Here the CDR3 DNA reads TGCGCCAGCAGCTTCGGGCTAGCGGGAACCCTGGGGGAGACCCAGTACTTC. Protein sequence: CASSFGLAGTLGETQYF.

The rearrangement uses TRBV3-1 and TRBJ2-2; 9 bases are shared with TRBD2. The V segment lost 0 bases and the J segment 0 bases; nucleotides outside the gene matches: 14. The CDR3 length is 21 residues. The germline V gene has CDR1 LGHDT and CDR2 YNNKEL (reference sequence). The CDR3 bases are TGTGCCAGCAGCCAAGAGGCACCAGCCGGAGCGGGGGGCACGAACACCGGGGAGCTGTTTTTT. It translates to CASSQEAPAGAGGTNTGELFF.

V is TRBV21-1 and J is TRBJ1-3. TRBV21-1 is listed as a pseudogene. The CDR3 totals 17 residues. The CDR3 here is CASSKGPVWISGNTIYF. The DNA of the CDR3 is TGTGCCAGCAGCAAGGGCCCAGTCTGGATATCTGGAAACACCATATATTTT.

The chain combines TRBV24-1 with TRBJ2-5; D unclear. The CDR3 runs 13 residues. The V gene's germline CDR1 is KGHDR and CDR2 SFDVKD. Trimming took 5 bases from V and 5 from J, leaving 11 bases between them. Here the CDR3 DNA reads TGTGCCACCAGTGCCCAACCTGGGGAGACCCAGTACTTC. As protein: CATSAQPGETQYF.

This clonotype came up once. This sequence joins TRBV24-1 and TRBJ2-1, with D tentatively TRBD2 (6 bases). V dropped 1 base and J dropped 3 bases, with 15 bases sitting between them. The CDR3 spans 17 residues. The V gene's germline CDR1 is KGHDR and CDR2 SFDVKD. In nucleotides, the CDR3 is TGTGCCACCAGTGATTTAAAGTTGCGGGACGGCTACAATGAGCAGTTCTTC. As protein: CATSDLKLRDGYNEQFF.

J is TRBJ2-3 and V is TRBV5-1; 8 bases line up with TRBD1. Losses at the gene ends were 5 bases for V and 0 bases for J; bases not matched to a gene: 5. The CDR3 is 15 amino acids. The germline V gene has CDR1 SGHRS and CDR2 YFSETQ. The CDR3 protein is CASRSRTGSTDTQYF. The CDR3, as DNA: TGCGCCAGCAGGAGTCGGACAGGGAGCACAGATACGCAGTATTTT.

This clonotype has at least ten counts. The J gene is TRBJ2-3, the V gene TRBV5-1; no clear D. Germline V gives CDR1 SGHRS, CDR2 YFSETQ. Between the trimmed V and J ends, which lost 7 bases and 2 bases, there was a span of 11 bases. The CDR3 contains 13 residues. The DNA of the CDR3 is TGCGCCAGCTCTGACCGCCCCACAGATACGCAGTATTTT. The encoded protein is CASSDRPTDTQYF.

The rearrangement uses TRBV12-3 or TRBV12-4 and TRBJ2-7; TRBD1 or TRBD2 may be the D gene (5 bases each). The V end was cut by 6 bases, the J end by 1 base, with 10 bases between. CDR3 length equals 13 residues. The CDR3: CASRGDPSYEQYF. The CDR3 DNA is TGTGCCAGCAGAGGGGACCCATCCTACGAGCAGTACTTC.

As concerns this clonotype: Its ends do not fully match the called genes, so a read error is possible. This rearrangement joins TRBV5-1 to TRBJ1-2; D is ambiguous. The V gene's germline CDR1 is SGHRS and CDR2 YFSETQ. This CDR3 spans 9 amino acids. The CDR3 DNA sequence: TGCGCCAGCAGCTTAATCACAGTGTTC. It encodes CASSLITVF.

This clonotype has more than one count but fewer than ten. The J gene is TRBJ2-5, the V gene TRBV29-1; 11 positions match TRBD1. The CDR3 consists of 16 residues. With 3 bases clipped from V and 5 bases from J, the junction kept 11 bases outside the gene matches. In germline, CDR1 is SQVTM, CDR2 ANQGSEA. CDR3 amino acids: CSVDSKGTGGAETQYF. CDR3 DNA sequence: TGCAGCGTTGATAGTAAGGGGACAGGGGGTGCGGAGACCCAGTACTTC. Supplemented by reference TRBV29-1 and TRBJ2-5, the full variable domain reads SAVISQKPSRDICQRGTSLTIQCQVDSQVTMMFWYRQQPGQSLTLIATANQGSEATYESGFVIDKFPISRPNLTFSTLTVSNMSPEDSSIYLCSVDSKGTGGAETQYFGPGTRLLVL.

The table lists this clonotype with a few counts. For the CDR3, the DNA is TGCAGCGCCCTGGGGCCGGACAGGATAAGAAGTAATGAAGCTTTCTTT. Translating it yields CSALGPDRIRSNEAFF. The rearrangement links TRBV29-1 to TRBJ1-1; 7 bases map to TRBD1. The CDR3 consists of 16 residues. Germline V gene lookup returns CDR1 SQVTM and CDR2 ANQGSEA. V shed 7 bases, J shed 7 bases, and the junction held 21 bases outside the gene matches.

This clonotype turned up a few times. The gene calls are TRBV7-9 and TRBJ2-5, with D tentatively TRBD2 (6 bases). The CDR3 runs to 14 residues. V gave up 6 bases and J gave up 1 base, with 12 bases separating them. Germline V gives CDR1 SEHNR, CDR2 FQNEAQ (reference sequence). The CDR3 region has the DNA TGTGCCAGCAGGGAGGGGACGGTCCAAGAGACCCAGTACTTC. It translates to CASREGTVQETQYF.

This clonotype was picked up a small number of times. CDR3 sequence: CASSPNPDRGDSPLHF. For the CDR3, the DNA is TGTGCCAGCAGCCCGAATCCCGACAGGGGTGACTCACCCCTCCACTTT. The rearrangement uses TRBV5-4 and TRBJ1-6, with 8 bases identical to TRBD1. V dropped 4 bases and J dropped 10; count of bases not matched to a gene: 13. This CDR3 is 16 amino acids long. CDR1 is SGHNT and CDR2 is YYREEE in the germline V gene (reference sequence).